These 25 T cell receptor beta chains were sequenced from one sample in a study of blood T cell repertoires in COVID-19. Libraries were prepared by immunoSEQ multiplex PCR; TCRdb keeps only in-frame clonotypes and omits some of them. Of under 200,000 clones in the sample, around four fifths were seen once. The sequenced material came from peripheral blood. The source is a woman of 80 years or more with acute or convalescent COVID-19.

The V and J genes are TRBV27 and TRBJ2-1, with 8 bases matching TRBD2. The CDR3 consists of 15 residues. Germline V lookup: CDR1 MNHEY, CDR2 SMNVEV (reference sequence). The trim removed 6 bases at V and 0 bases at J, leaving 4 bases unmatched. The DNA for the CDR3 is TGTGCCAGCAGCGGGCGGGGGGCCTCCTACAATGAGCAGTTCTTC. Protein: CASSGRGASYNEQFF.

The chain uses TRBV5-5 and TRBJ1-3; D is undetermined. Trimming removed 4 bases from V and 2 bases from J, with 10 bases in between. The CDR3 has 14 residues. Germline CDR1 reads SGHKS; CDR2 reads YYEKEE (reference sequence). The CDR3 DNA is TGTGCCAGCAGCCTGACTATAGCTGGAAACACCATATATTTT. It specifies CASSLTIAGNTIYF.

The count of this clone is one. The rearrangement uses TRBV5-1 and TRBJ2-7; TRBD2 agrees at 9 bases. The CDR3 runs 17 residues. Germline values: CDR1 SGHRS, CDR2 YFSETQ. The ends lost 4 bases at V and 3 bases at J; junction bases unmatched: 14. The CDR3 DNA reads TGCGCCAGCAGCCCAGGGTTGCGGCTAGCGGGAATCTACGAGCAGTACTTC. This codes for CASSPGLRLAGIYEQYF. Full variable domain (missing parts from reference TRBV5-1 and TRBJ2-7): KAGVTQTPRYLIKTRGQQVTLSCSPISGHRSVSWYQQTPGQGLQFLFEYFSETQRNKGNFPGRFSGRQFSNSRSEMNVSTLELGDSALYLCASSPGLRLAGIYEQYFGPGTRLTVT.

V is TRBV5-6 and J is TRBJ2-1; 9 nucleotides match TRBD2. This CDR3 has 15 residues. V was pared by 1 base and J by 6 bases, with 5 bases of the junction left unmatched. CDR1 is SGHDT and CDR2 is YYEEEE in the germline V gene. CDR3 amino acids: CASSLLPSGINEQFF. CDR3 DNA: TGTGCCAGCAGCTTGCTCCCTAGCGGGATCAATGAGCAGTTCTTC.

This clone was observed a single time. The chain combines TRBV19 with TRBJ2-7; 7 bases line up with TRBD2. Germline V gene data show CDR1 as LNHDA and CDR2 as SQIVND (reference sequence). Germline trimming cut 2 bases from V and 1 base from J; bases unmatched to any gene: 8. The CDR3 spans 16 residues. The CDR3 bases are TGTGCCAGTAGTATAACGGGGGGAGGACCTTCCTACGAGCAGTACTTC. Its translation is CASSITGGGPSYEQYF.

The rearrangement uses TRBV19 and TRBJ2-3, with 7 bases fitting TRBD2. The germline gives CDR1 LNHDA, CDR2 SQIVND (reference sequence). J lost 4 bases, V lost 5 bases, and 12 bases had no gene match. This CDR3 region has 16 residues. The CDR3 region is CASSPRTSSFADTQYF. CDR3 nucleotides: TGTGCCAGTAGTCCAAGGACTAGTTCGTTTGCAGATACGCAGTATTTT.

This rearrangement joins TRBV10-3 to TRBJ2-5, with D possibly TRBD2 on 5 matching bases. The CDR3 totals 14 residues. CDR1 and CDR2 from the germline V gene are ENHRY and SYGVKD. With 6 bases removed from V and 5 bases from J, the gap between germline ends came to 16 bases. The chain's CDR3 is CAIRDSAGGETQYF. DNA of the CDR3: TGTGCCATCAGGGATAGCGCGGGTGGGGAGACCCAGTACTTC.

The chain has TRBV7-6 and TRBJ2-7; 8 bases fit TRBD2. Germline V lookup: CDR1 SGHVS, CDR2 FNYEAQ. The CDR3 sequence is 17 residues long. Germline trimming cut 6 bases from V and 6 bases from J; bases unmatched to any gene: 19. CDR3 nucleotides: TGTGCCAGCAGGTCTTCCGGGACACCGGGGGGGATGGGCGAGCAGTACTTC. It translates to CASRSSGTPGGMGEQYF.

The chain has TRBV15 and TRBJ2-4, with D possibly being TRBD1 (6 bases). V shed 5 bases and J shed 0 bases, with 11 bases lying between them. Germline loops: CDR1 LNHNV, CDR2 YYDKDF (reference sequence). The CDR3 extends over 15 amino acids. The DNA of the CDR3 is TGTGCCACCAGCCGGGACACTTTAGCCAAAAACATTCAGTACTTC. This sequence encodes CATSRDTLAKNIQYF.

The chain recombines TRBV7-2 with TRBJ2-1; 9 bases align to TRBD2. The germline CDR1 and CDR2 sequences are SGHTA and FQGNSA. J gave up 6 bases and V 1 base, and 1 base lay outside the gene matches. The CDR3 sequence is 14 residues long. CDR3 amino acids: CASSLVSGSNEQFF. The CDR3 nucleotides are TGTGCCAGCAGCTTAGTTAGCGGGAGCAATGAGCAGTTCTTC.

The rearrangement uses TRBV3-1 (or the pseudogene TRBV3-2) and TRBJ2-2; 12 nucleotides agree with TRBD2. V trimming: 4 bases; J trimming: 6 bases; junction bases outside the gene matches: 9. Germline values: CDR1 LGHDT, CDR2 YNNKEL (reference sequence). The CDR3 totals 17 residues. The CDR3 sequence is CASSLESTSGGAGELFF. For the CDR3, the DNA is TGTGCCAGCAGCCTGGAGTCGACTAGCGGGGGCGCCGGGGAGCTGTTTTTT.

This clone was found once. The J gene is TRBJ2-6, the V gene TRBV30, with 7 bases fitting TRBD1. CDR1 and CDR2 from the germline V gene are GTSNPN and SVGIG (reference sequence). The J segment lost 1 base and the V segment lost 3 bases, leaving 3 bases of the junction unmatched. This CDR3 has 15 amino acids. CDR3 sequence: CAWSPGGSGANVLTF. In nucleotides, the CDR3 is TGTGCCTGGAGCCCAGGGGGTTCTGGGGCCAACGTCCTGACTTTC.

The chain combines TRBV24-1 with TRBJ2-1; 9 bases are shared with TRBD2. The germline V gene has CDR1 KGHDR and CDR2 SFDVKD. Germline trimming cut 5 bases from V and 10 bases from J; bases unmatched to any gene: 2. CDR3 length: 12 residues. CDR3 DNA sequence: TGTGCCACCAGTGCTGCGGGAGGGGAGCAGTTCTTC. This codes for CATSAAGGEQFF.

This chain uses TRBV28 with TRBJ1-2; TRBD1 is a possible D gene (6 bases). Trimming left V 10 bases short and J 3 bases short, with 15 bases between. Germline CDR1 and CDR2: MDHEN and SYDVKM. The CDR3 contains 13 residues. Written as DNA, the CDR3 is TGTGCCACCCTGACAGGCGGGTACTATGGCTACACCTTC. It translates to CATLTGGYYGYTF.

Notes on this clone: The same CDR3 also results from other DNA sequences found in this sample. The chain carries TRBV12-3 or TRBV12-4 and TRBJ2-3; D gene unclear. The CDR3 is made up of 12 amino acids. V was trimmed by 6 bases and J by 5 bases, leaving 9 bases between them. CDR3 nucleotide sequence: TGTGCCAGCAGCCCAACGGGAGATACGCAGTATTTT. Translating gives CASSPTGDTQYF.

This chain uses TRBV4-3 with TRBJ2-1, with 13 bases lining up with TRBD2. CDR1 is LGHNA, CDR2 YSLEER, per germline. The CDR3 has 15 amino acids. V trimming: 3 bases; J trimming: 9 bases; junction bases outside the gene matches: 5. CDR3 region: CASSHGTSGTFEQFF. The CDR3 DNA sequence: TGCGCCAGCAGCCACGGGACTAGCGGGACGTTTGAGCAGTTCTTC.

The chain has TRBV28 and TRBJ2-3, with 9 positions matching TRBD1. With V trimmed by 7 bases and J by 2 bases, 10 bases remained unmatched. The CDR3 consists of 16 residues. In germline, CDR1 is MDHEN, CDR2 SYDVKM. The CDR3 loop is CASTGIGTGFTDTQYF. In DNA, the CDR3 is TGTGCCAGCACGGGGATAGGGACAGGGTTCACAGATACGCAGTATTTT.

The J gene is TRBJ2-7, the V gene TRBV7-2, with TRBD2 as a possible D gene (6 bases). Looked up from germline, CDR1 is SGHTA and CDR2 is FQGNSA. V gave up 5 bases and J gave up 6 bases, with 17 bases separating them. The CDR3 is made up of 14 amino acids. CDR3 DNA: TGTGCCAGCAGCCTCTTCGGGAGTACTTTCGAGCAGTACTTC. Translated, it gives CASSLFGSTFEQYF.

The chain employs TRBV30 and TRBJ1-1; D not certain. V lost 0 bases and J 1 base, leaving 9 bases between the germline ends. The CDR3 totals 14 residues. Germline assignment: CDR1 GTSNPN and CDR2 SVGIG (reference sequence). CDR3 region: CAWSVDSRNTEAFF. The CDR3 DNA sequence: TGTGCCTGGAGTGTAGATTCCAGGAACACTGAAGCTTTCTTT.

The V gene is TRBV28, the J gene TRBJ2-3; 7 bases agree with TRBD1. The CDR3 totals 14 residues. Trimming took 5 bases from V and 4 from J; bases not matched to a gene: 6. Germline V CDR1 and CDR2: MDHEN, SYDVKM. DNA of the CDR3: TGTGCCAGCAGTCCCCGACAGGGAGCAGATACGCAGTATTTT. Translating gives CASSPRQGADTQYF.

The V call is TRBV28, the J call TRBJ1-3; no clear D. Germline V gene lookup returns CDR1 MDHEN and CDR2 SYDVKM. This CDR3 contains 12 residues. With 6 bases removed from V and 4 bases from J, the gap between germline ends came to 7 bases. Written as DNA, the CDR3 is TGTGCCAGCAGGACAAACGGAAACACCATATATTTT. Amino acids: CASRTNGNTIYF.

The chain is built from TRBV19 and TRBJ2-7, with 9 bases that match TRBD1. CDR3 length: 14 residues. V was pared by 5 bases and J by 5 bases, with 7 bases of the junction left unmatched. CDR1 LNHDA and CDR2 SQIVND come from the germline V gene (reference sequence). The CDR3 DNA is TGTGCCAGTAGTCCCGGGACAGGGTCCAACGAGCAGTACTTC. It encodes CASSPGTGSNEQYF. Supplemented by reference TRBV19 and TRBJ2-7, the full variable domain reads DGGITQSPKYLFRKEGQNVTLSCEQNLNHDAMYWYRQDPGQGLRLIYYSQIVNDFQKGDIAEGYSVSREKKESFPLTVTSAQKNPTAFYLCASSPGTGSNEQYFGPGTRLTVT.

CDR3 sequence (DNA): TGTGCCAGTAGTACGGGGACAGATTCACCCCTCCACTTT. This translates into CASSTGTDSPLHF. V and J are TRBV19 and TRBJ1-6, with TRBD1 matching over 7 bases. The CDR3 totals 13 residues. Germline V gene sequence: CDR1 LNHDA, CDR2 SQIVND (reference sequence). After removal of 4 bases from V and 8 bases from J, the junction contained 2 bases not matched to a gene.

The V and J genes are TRBV3-1 (or the pseudogene TRBV3-2) and TRBJ2-1; 8 bases match TRBD1. J was trimmed by 14 bases and V by 1 base; bases with no gene match: 4. The CDR3 runs to 12 residues. The V gene's germline CDR1 is LGHDT and CDR2 YNNKEL (reference sequence). CDR3 region: CASSQARTGKFF. The CDR3 DNA follows: TGTGCCAGCAGCCAAGCCAGGACAGGGAAGTTCTTC.

In this sample, this clone turned up once. The chain joins TRBV5-4 to TRBJ2-1; a weak D match, TRBD2 (6 bases). V gave up 1 base and J gave up 4 bases, with 9 bases separating them. The CDR3 covers 14 residues. Germline CDR1 and CDR2: SGHNT and YYREEE (reference sequence). CDR3: CASSLSGGYNEQFF. The CDR3 DNA is TGTGCCAGCAGCTTGTCCGGGGGATACAATGAGCAGTTCTTC.